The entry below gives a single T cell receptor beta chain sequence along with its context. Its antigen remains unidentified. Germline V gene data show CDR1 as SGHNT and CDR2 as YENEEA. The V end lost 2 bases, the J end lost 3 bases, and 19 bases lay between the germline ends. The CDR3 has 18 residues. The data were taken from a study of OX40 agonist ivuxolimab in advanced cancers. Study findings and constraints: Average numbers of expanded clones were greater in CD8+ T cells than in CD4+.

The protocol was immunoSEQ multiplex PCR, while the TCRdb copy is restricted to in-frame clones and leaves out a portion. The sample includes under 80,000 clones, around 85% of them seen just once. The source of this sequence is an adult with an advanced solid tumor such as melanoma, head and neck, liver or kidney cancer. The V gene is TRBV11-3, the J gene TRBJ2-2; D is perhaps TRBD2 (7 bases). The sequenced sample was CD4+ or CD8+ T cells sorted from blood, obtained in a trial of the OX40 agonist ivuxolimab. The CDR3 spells CASSLFPGGPRDTGELFF. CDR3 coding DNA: TGTGCCAGCAGCTTATTCCCGGGGGGCCCTCGAGACACCGGGGAGCTGTTTTTT.